Sequencing of this T cell receptor beta chain was carried out in a study of T cell repertoires in cytomegalovirus infection. Study information: Public TCR beta signatures were indicative of both CMV infection and a matching HLA type.

Each CDR3 protein gets one entry after TCRdb re-called the reads with MiXCR. The data hold fewer than 400,000 distinct CDR3 sequences, with about a sixth observed a single time. The length of the CDR3 is 14 residues. V was cut by 5 bases and J by 7 bases, with 18 bases left in between. Germline V gene sequence: CDR1 DFQATT, CDR2 SNEGSKA (reference sequence). This sequence originates from a human donor in good health (CMV status not recorded). Some clones in this sample may be carry-over from other donors' samples. Sequences were obtained from PBMCs. The genes are TRBV20-1 and TRBJ2-1; maybe TRBD2 (6 bases). The CDR3 sequence is CSASPGLNLNEQFF. The CDR3 bases are TGCAGTGCTTCTCCGGGACTCAACCTAAATGAGCAGTTCTTC.